One sample yielded the 10 T cell receptor beta chains listed below, sequenced in a study of shared clonotypes between healthy human individuals. The repertoire was sequenced with immunoSEQ multiplex PCR; TCRdb's copy has only in-frame clones and lacks some. This sample yields 1,500,000 or so clones, of which approximately 98.5% are seen a single time; approximately 0.38% belongs to the top ten. What was sequenced was naive CD4+ T cells sorted from blood. Indicated subset: CD45RA+ positively selected. The receptors were sampled from a man between 25 and 39 years old in good health.

This chain connects TRBV12-2 to TRBJ2-7; TRBD2, as called in the table, went unchecked against the DNA. TRBV12-2 corresponds to a pseudogene. The CDR3 extends over 14 amino acids. CDR3 nucleotide sequence: TGTGCAAGTCGCTACGACTTAGCCCCCTACGAGCAGTACTTC. It yields the protein CASRYDLAPYEQYF.

This clone came up once. The genes are TRBV4-3 and TRBJ1-2; 7 bases map to TRBD1. This CDR3 has 14 amino acids. Germline values: CDR1 LGHNA, CDR2 YSLEER. V lost 3 bases, J lost 6 bases, and 7 bases stayed unmatched. CDR3 amino acids: CASSQPGQLDGYTF. The CDR3 DNA follows: TGCGCCAGCAGCCAGCCGGGACAGTTGGATGGCTACACCTTC.

The chain has TRBV7-2 and TRBJ2-1; D is unresolved. Germline V gives CDR1 SGHTA, CDR2 FQGNSA. Trimming stripped 3 bases from V and 9 bases from J, with 9 bases between. CDR3 length: 12 residues. CDR3 loop: CASSFPISEQFF. The CDR3 DNA sequence: TGTGCCAGCAGCTTCCCGATTTCTGAGCAGTTCTTC.

This clone has a handful of counts. The V and J genes are TRBV5-1 and TRBJ2-7; TRBD2 matches at 7 bases. V trimming: 1 base; J trimming: 6 bases; junction bases outside the gene matches: 10. Germline V CDR1 and CDR2: SGHRS, YFSETQ. The CDR3 has 15 residues. CDR3 sequence (DNA): TGCGCCAGCAGCTTGACCAGCGGGGACCTCTCCGAGCAGTACTTC. Protein: CASSLTSGDLSEQYF.

The rearrangement links TRBV6-5 to TRBJ2-2, with D possibly being TRBD2 (6 bases). V was shortened by 5 bases and J by 0 bases, with 10 bases between the two germline ends. The CDR3 is 15 residues long. The germline CDR1 and CDR2 sequences are MNHEY and SVGAGI. CDR3 bases: TGTGCCAGCAGTCGTAGCGGCCCGAACACCGGGGAGCTGTTTTTT. Translation gives CASSRSGPNTGELFF.

The genes are TRBV11-2 and TRBJ2-1, with D hard to call. This CDR3 is built from 13 residues. Germline V lookup: CDR1 SGHAT, CDR2 FQNNGV. V lost 2 bases and J 5 bases, leaving 7 bases between the germline ends. CDR3 protein: CASSLKVNNEQFF. For the CDR3, the DNA is TGTGCCAGCAGCTTAAAGGTAAACAATGAGCAGTTCTTC.

The rearrangement uses TRBV5-6 and TRBJ2-1; TRBD1 or TRBD2 may be the D gene (6 bases each). Germline V gene sequence: CDR1 SGHDT, CDR2 YYEEEE. The CDR3 covers 14 residues. Trimming took 6 bases from V and 7 from J, leaving 17 bases between them. In DNA, the CDR3 is TGTGCCAGCACAAAGGGGGGTCGCTTGAATGAGCAGTTCTTC. Translated, it gives CASTKGGRLNEQFF.

The chain carries TRBV27 and TRBJ2-7; possible D gene TRBD2, 5 bases. CDR1 and CDR2 (germline): MNHEY, SMNVEV (reference sequence). Trimming removed 5 bases from V and 7 bases from J, with 18 bases in between. There are 14 residues in the CDR3. This chain's CDR3 is CASSPRDLRWEQYF. For the CDR3, the DNA is TGTGCCAGCAGTCCTCGGGATTTACGATGGGAGCAGTACTTC.

The gene calls are TRBV10-3 and TRBJ1-5, with D maybe TRBD1 (6 bases). Germline V gene data show CDR1 as ENHRY and CDR2 as SYGVKD. This CDR3 contains 16 residues. The germline V and J ends were trimmed by 2 bases and 7 bases, with 18 bases remaining between them. The DNA for the CDR3 is TGTGCCATCAGTGAGAACGCGGCAGGGGCAGGCCAGCCCCAGCATTTT. This sequence encodes CAISENAAGAGQPQHF.

The sample holds a few counts of this clone. The chain links TRBV7-9 to TRBJ2-7; the match to TRBD1 covers 8 bases. Per the germline V gene, CDR1 is SEHNR and CDR2 is FQNEAQ (reference sequence). The CDR3 runs to 14 residues. The V gene end was trimmed by 5 bases and the J gene end by 6 bases; junction bases not matched to a gene: 9. The CDR3 sequence is CASSTRQGPFEQYF. DNA of the CDR3: TGTGCCAGCAGCACCCGACAGGGGCCCTTCGAGCAGTACTTC.